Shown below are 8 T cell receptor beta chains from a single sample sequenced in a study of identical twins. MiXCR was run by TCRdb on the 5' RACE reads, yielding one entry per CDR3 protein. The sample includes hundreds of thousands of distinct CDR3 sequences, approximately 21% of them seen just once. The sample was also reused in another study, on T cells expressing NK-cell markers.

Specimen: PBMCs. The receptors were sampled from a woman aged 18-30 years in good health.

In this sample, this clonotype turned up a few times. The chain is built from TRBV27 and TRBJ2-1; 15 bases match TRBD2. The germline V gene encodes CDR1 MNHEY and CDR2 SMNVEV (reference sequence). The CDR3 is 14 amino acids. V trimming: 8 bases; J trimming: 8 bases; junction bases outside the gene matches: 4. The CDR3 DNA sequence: TGTGCCAGCCGAGGACTAGCGGGAGGGTATGAGCAGTTCTTC. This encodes CASRGLAGGYEQFF.

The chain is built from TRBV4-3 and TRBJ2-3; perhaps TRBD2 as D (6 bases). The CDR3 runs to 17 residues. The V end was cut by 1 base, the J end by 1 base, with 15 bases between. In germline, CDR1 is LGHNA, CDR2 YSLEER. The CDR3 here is CASSQVPISGGTDTQYF. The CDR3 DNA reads TGCGCCAGCAGCCAAGTCCCTATTTCGGGAGGCACAGATACGCAGTATTTT.

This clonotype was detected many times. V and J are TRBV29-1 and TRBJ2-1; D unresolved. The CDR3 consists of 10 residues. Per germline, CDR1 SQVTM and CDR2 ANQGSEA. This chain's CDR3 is CGTGYNEQFF. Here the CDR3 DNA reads TGCGGTACGGGTTACAATGAGCAGTTCTTC.

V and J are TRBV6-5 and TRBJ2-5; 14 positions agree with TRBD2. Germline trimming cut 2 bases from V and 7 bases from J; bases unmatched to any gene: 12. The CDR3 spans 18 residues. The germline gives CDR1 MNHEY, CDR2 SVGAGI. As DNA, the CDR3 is TGTGCCAGCAGTTACCCGGTCGGGACTAGCGGGAGATTCGGGACCCAGTACTTC. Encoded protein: CASSYPVGTSGRFGTQYF.

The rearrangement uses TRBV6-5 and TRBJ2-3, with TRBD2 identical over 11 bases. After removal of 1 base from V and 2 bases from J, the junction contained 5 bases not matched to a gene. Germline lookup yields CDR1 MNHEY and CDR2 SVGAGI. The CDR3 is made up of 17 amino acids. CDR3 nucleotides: TGTGCCAGCAGTTACTGGCTAGCGGGGGGTTACACAGATACGCAGTATTTT. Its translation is CASSYWLAGGYTDTQYF.

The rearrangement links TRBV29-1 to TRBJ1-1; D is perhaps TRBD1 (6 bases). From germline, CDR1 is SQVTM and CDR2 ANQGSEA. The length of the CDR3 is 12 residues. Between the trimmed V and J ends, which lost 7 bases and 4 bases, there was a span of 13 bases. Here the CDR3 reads CSAQGSGTEAFF. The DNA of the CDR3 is TGCAGCGCCCAGGGGTCGGGCACTGAAGCTTTCTTT.

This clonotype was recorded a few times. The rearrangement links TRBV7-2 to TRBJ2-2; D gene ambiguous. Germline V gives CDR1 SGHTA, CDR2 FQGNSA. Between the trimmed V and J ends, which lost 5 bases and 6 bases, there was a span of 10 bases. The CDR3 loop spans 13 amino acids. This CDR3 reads CASSPIMAGELFF. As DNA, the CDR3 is TGTGCCAGCAGCCCGATTATGGCCGGGGAGCTGTTTTTT.

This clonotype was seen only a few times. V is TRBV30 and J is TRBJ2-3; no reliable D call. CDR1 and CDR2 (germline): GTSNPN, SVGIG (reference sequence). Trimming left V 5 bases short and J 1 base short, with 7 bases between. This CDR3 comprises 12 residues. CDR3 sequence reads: CAWGWGTDTQYF. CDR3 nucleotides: TGTGCCTGGGGGTGGGGCACAGATACGCAGTATTTT.